This T cell receptor (beta chain) came from a study of shared clonotypes between healthy human individuals. The table came from immunoSEQ multiplex PCR; TCRdb's copy has only in-frame clones and leaves some out. In the table there are roughly 1,500,000 clones, 95% to 99% of which are singletons. Comment on this clone: Its antigen is unknown.

This CDR3 is built from 19 residues. Trimming took off 6 bases at V and 0 bases at J, with 23 bases between the two ends. CDR1 is MDHEN, CDR2 SYDVKM, per germline. Only Caucasian adults living in Nashville, Tennessee made up the donor group. Study-level findings and limits: Memory subsets generally showed lower estimated richness than naive subsets.

The material sequenced was naive CD4+ T cells sorted from blood. Regarding subset: CD45RA+ positively selected. The J gene is TRBJ1-4, the V gene TRBV28; TRBD1 is a possible D gene (6 bases). The TCR originated in a man aged 25 to 40 in good health. The CDR3 DNA is TGTGCCAGCAGCGCCATTGGATGGGGGAAGGGGGCAACTAATGAAAAACTGTTTTTT. Translated: CASSAIGWGKGATNEKLFF.